This TCR beta chain is drawn from a study of blood T cell repertoires in COVID-19. This clone appeared once. TCRdb's table, derived via immunoSEQ multiplex PCR, lists solely in-frame clones and lacks some. The sample has roughly 260,000 clones, more than 70% seen once. The sequenced sample consisted of peripheral blood. This TCR was recovered from a woman between 45 and 60 years old with acute or convalescent COVID-19.

The CDR3 is CASSKDRSNTGELFF. CDR3 nucleotide sequence: TGCGCCAGCAGCAAGGACAGATCGAACACCGGGGAGCTGTTTTTT. The chain has TRBV5-1 and TRBJ2-2, with D tentatively TRBD1 (6 bases). The CDR3 covers 15 residues. Germline assignment: CDR1 SGHRS and CDR2 YFSETQ. With 4 bases removed from V and 0 bases from J, the gap between germline ends came to 10 bases.